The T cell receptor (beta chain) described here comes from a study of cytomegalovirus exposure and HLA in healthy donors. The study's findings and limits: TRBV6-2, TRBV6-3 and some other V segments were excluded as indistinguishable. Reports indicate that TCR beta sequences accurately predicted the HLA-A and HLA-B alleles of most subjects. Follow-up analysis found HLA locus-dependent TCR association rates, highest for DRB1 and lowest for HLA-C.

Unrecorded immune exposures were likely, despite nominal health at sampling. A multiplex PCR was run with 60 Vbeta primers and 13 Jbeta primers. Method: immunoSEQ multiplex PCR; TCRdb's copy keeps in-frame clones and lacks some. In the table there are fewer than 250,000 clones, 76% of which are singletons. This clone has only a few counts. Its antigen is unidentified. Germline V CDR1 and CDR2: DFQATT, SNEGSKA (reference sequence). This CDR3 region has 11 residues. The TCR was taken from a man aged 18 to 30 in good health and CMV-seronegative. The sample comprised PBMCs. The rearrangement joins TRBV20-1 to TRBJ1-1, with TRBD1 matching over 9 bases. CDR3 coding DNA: TGCAGAAGCTACAGGGGGCCTGAAGCTTTCTTT. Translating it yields CRSYRGPEAFF.